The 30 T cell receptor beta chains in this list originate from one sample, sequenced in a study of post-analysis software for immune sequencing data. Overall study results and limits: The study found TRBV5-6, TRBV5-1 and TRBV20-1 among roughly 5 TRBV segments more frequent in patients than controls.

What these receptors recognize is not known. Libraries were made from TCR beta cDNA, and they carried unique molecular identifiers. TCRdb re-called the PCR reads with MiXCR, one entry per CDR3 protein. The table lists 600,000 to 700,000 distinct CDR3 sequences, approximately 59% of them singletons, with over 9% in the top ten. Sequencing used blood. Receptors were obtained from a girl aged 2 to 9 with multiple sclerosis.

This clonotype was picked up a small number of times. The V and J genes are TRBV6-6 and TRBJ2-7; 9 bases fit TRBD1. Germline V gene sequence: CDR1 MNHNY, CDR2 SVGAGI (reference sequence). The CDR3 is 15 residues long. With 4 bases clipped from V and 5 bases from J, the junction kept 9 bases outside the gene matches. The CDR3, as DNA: TGTGCCAGCAGTTTCCCCGGGACAGGGACCGACGAGCAGTACTTC. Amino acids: CASSFPGTGTDEQYF.

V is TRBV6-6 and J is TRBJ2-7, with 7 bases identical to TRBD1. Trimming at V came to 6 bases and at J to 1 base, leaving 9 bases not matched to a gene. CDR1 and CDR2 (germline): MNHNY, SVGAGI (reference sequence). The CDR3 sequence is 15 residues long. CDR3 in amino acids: CASSLLTGPSYEQYF. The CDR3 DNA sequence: TGTGCCAGCAGCCTTCTGACAGGGCCTTCCTACGAGCAGTACTTC.

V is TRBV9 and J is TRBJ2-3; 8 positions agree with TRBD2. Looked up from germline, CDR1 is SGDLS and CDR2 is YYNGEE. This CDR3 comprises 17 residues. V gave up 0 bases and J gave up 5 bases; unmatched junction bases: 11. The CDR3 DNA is TGTGCCAGCAGCGTAGCGGGAAGCGGAGCGGGGGAAGATACGCAGTATTTT. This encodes CASSVAGSGAGEDTQYF. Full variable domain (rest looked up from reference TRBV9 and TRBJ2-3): DSGVTQTPKHLITATGQRVTLRCSPRSGDLSVYWYQQSLDQGLQFLIQYYNGEERAKGNILERFSAQQFPDLHSELNLSSLELGDSALYFCASSVAGSGAGEDTQYFGPGTRLTVL.

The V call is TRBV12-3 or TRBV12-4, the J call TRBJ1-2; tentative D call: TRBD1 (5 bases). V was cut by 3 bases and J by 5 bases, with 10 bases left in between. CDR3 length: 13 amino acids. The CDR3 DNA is TGTGCCAGCAGTTTTGGGGACCTATATGGCTACACCTTC. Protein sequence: CASSFGDLYGYTF.

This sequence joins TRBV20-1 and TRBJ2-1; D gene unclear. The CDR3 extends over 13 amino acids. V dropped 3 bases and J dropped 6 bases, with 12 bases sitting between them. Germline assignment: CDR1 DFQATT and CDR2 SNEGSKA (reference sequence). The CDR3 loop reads CSARVRMSNEQFF. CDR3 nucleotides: TGCAGTGCTAGGGTCAGGATGTCCAATGAGCAGTTCTTC.

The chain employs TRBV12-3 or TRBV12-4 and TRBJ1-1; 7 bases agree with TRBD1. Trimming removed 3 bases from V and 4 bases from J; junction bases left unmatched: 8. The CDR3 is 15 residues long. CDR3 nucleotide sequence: TGTGCCAGCAGTTTTTCGCAGGGGGTGGGCACTGAAGCTTTCTTT. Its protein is CASSFSQGVGTEAFF.

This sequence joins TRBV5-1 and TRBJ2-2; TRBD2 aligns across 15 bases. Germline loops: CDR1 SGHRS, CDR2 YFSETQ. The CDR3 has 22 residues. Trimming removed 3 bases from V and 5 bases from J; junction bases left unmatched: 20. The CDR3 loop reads CASSSPEGLAGGPPILTGELFF. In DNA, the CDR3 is TGCGCCAGCAGCTCCCCGGAGGGACTAGCGGGAGGACCACCCATTTTGACCGGGGAGCTGTTTTTT.

The CDR3 bases are TGCAGCGTTGATTCTCTGGGCAGGGCAGGGAATGAGCAGTTCTTC. Translating gives CSVDSLGRAGNEQFF. The genes are TRBV29-1 and TRBJ2-1; D is perhaps TRBD1 (5 bases). This CDR3 is 15 amino acids long. Looked up from germline, CDR1 is SQVTM and CDR2 is ANQGSEA. V shed 3 bases and J shed 7 bases, with 19 bases lying between them.

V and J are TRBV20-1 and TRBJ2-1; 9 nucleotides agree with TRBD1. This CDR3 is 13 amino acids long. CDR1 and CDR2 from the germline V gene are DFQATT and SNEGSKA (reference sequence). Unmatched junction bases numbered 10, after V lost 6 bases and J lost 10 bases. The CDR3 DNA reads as TGCAGTGCGGGGACAGGGCCAGCATGGGAGCAGTTCTTC. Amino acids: CSAGTGPAWEQFF.

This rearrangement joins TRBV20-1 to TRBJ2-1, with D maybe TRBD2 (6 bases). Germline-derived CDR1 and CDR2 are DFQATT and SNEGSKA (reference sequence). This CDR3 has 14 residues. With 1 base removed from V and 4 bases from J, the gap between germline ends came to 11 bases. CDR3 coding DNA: TGCAGTGCTAGAGCGGGAGTAAGATACAATGAGCAGTTCTTC. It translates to CSARAGVRYNEQFF.

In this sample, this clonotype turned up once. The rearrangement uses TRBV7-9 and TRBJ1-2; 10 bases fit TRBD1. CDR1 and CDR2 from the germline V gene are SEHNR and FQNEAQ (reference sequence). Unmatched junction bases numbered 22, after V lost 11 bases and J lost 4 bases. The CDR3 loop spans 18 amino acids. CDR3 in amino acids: CALPIFDRGQESSYGYTF. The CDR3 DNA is TGTGCCCTCCCCATCTTCGACAGGGGGCAAGAGTCGAGCTATGGCTACACCTTC.

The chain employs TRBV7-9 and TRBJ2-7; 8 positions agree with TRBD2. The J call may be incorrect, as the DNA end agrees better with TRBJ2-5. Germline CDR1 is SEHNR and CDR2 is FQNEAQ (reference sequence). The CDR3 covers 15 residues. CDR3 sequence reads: CASTLAGGTTETQYF. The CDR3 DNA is TGTGCCAGCACCCTTGCGGGGGGCACGACAGAGACCCAGTACTTC.

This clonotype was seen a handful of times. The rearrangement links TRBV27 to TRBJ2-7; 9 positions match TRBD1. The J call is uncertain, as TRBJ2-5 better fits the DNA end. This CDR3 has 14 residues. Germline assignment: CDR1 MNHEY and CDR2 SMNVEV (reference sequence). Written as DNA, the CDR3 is TGTGCCAGCGGGACAACAGGGGGCTCCGAGACCCAGTACTTC. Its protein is CASGTTGGSETQYF.

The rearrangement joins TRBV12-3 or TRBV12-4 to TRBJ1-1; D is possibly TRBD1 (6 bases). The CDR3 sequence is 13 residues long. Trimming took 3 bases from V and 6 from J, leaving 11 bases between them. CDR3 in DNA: TGTGCCAGCAGTTTCACAGGGTTCCCTGAAGCTTTCTTT. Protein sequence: CASSFTGFPEAFF.

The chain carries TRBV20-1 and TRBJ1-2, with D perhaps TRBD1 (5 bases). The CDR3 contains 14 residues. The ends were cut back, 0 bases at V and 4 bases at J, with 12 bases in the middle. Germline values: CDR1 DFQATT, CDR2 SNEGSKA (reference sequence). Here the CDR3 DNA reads TGCAGTGCTAGAGATTCCGCGGGGCCCTATGGCTACACCTTC. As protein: CSARDSAGPYGYTF.

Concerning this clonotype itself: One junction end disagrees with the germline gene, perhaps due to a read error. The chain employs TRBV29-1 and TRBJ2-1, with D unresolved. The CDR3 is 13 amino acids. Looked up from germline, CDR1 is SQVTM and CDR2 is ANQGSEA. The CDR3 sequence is CNVLAPDSNEQFF. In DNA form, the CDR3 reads TGCAACGTTCTCGCGCCAGACTCCAATGAGCAGTTCTTC.

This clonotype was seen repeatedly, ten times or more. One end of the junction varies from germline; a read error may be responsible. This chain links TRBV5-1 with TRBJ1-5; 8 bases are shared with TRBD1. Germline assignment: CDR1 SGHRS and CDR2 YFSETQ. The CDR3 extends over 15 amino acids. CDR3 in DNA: TGTGCCAGCAGTTTGGCAGGGGGCGGCAATCAGCCCCAGCATTTT. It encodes CASSLAGGGNQPQHF.

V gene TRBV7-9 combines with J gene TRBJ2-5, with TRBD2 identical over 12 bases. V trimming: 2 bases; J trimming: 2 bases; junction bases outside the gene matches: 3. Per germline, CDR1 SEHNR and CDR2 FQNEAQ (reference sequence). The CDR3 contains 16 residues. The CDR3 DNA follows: TGTGCCAGCAGCTTAACTAGCGGGGGGTTACAAGAGACCCAGTACTTC. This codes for CASSLTSGGLQETQYF.

Written as DNA, the CDR3 is TGTGCCAGCAGCCGTGGGGGGGCGACCCAGTACTTC. Its translation is CASSRGGATQYF. The chain combines TRBV7-7 with TRBJ2-5; tentative D call: TRBD2 (7 bases). This CDR3 has 12 residues. V lost 5 bases and J 7 bases, leaving 11 bases between the germline ends. Germline V gene lookup returns CDR1 SSHAT and CDR2 FNYEAQ (reference sequence).

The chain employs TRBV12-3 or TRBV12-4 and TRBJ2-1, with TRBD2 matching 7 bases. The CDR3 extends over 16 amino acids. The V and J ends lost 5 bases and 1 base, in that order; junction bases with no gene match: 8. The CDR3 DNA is TGTGCCAGCAGTCCGCCAGGAGCGGGATCCTACAATGAGCAGTTCTTC. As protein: CASSPPGAGSYNEQFF.

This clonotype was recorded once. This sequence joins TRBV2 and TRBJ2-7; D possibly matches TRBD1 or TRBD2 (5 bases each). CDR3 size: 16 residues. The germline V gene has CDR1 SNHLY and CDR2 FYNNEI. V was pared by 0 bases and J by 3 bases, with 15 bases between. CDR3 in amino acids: CASSEAGDRTSYEQYF. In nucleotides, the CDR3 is TGTGCCAGCAGTGAAGCGGGGGACCGAACTAGCTACGAGCAGTACTTC.

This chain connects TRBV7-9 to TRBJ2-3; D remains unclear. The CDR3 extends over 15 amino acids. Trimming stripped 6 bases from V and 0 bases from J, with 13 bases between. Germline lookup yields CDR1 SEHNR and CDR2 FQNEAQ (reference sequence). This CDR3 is CASSSLGTSTDTQYF. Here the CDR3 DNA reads TGTGCCAGCAGTTCCTTAGGCACTAGCACAGATACGCAGTATTTT.

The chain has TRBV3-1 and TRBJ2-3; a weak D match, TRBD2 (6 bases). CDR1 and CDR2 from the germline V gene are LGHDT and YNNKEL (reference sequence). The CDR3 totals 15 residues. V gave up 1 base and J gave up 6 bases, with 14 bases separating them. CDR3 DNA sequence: TGTGCCAGCAGCCAAGGTGACGGCGGGAAGGATACGCAGTATTTT. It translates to CASSQGDGGKDTQYF.

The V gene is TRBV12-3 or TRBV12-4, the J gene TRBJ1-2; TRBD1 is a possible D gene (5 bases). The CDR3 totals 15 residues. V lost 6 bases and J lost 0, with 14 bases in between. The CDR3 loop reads CASRIGVQANYGYTF. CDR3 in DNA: TGTGCCAGCAGAATAGGGGTCCAAGCTAACTATGGCTACACCTTC.

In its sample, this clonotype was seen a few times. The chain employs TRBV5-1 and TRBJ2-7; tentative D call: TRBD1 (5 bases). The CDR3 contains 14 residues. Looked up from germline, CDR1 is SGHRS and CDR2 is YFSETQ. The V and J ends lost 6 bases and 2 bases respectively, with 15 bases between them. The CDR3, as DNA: TGCGCCAGCACCAAAGGAGCAGGGACCTACGAGCAGTACTTC. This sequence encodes CASTKGAGTYEQYF. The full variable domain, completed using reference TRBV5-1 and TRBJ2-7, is KAGVTQTPRYLIKTRGQQVTLSCSPISGHRSVSWYQQTPGQGLQFLFEYFSETQRNKGNFPGRFSGRQFSNSRSEMNVSTLELGDSALYLCASTKGAGTYEQYFGPGTRLTVT.

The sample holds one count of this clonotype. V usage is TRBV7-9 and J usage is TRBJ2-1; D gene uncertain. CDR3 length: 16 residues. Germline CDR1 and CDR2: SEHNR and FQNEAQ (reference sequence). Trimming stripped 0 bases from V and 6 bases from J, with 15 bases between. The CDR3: CASSLAGRATCNEQFF. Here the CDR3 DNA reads TGTGCCAGCAGCTTAGCGGGTAGGGCCACATGCAATGAGCAGTTCTTC.

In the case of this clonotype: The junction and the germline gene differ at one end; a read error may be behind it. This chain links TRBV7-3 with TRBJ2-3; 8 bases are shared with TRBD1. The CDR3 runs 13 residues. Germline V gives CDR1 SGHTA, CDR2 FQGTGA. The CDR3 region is CATSRGRADTQYF. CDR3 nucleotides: TGTGCCACCAGCAGGGGGCGCGCAGATACGCAGTATTTT. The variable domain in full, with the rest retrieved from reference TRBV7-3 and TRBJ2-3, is GAGVSQTPSNKVTEKGKYVELRCDPISGHTALYWYRQSLGQGPEFLIYFQGTGAADDSGLPNDRFFAVRPEGSVSTLKIQRTERGDSAVYLCATSRGRADTQYFGPGTRLTVL.

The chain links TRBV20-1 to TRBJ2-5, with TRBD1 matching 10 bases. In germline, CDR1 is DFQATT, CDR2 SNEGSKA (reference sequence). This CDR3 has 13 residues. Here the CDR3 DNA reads TGCAGCGCCACCGGGACAGGGGTTGAGACCCAGTACTTC. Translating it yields CSATGTGVETQYF.

The CDR3 DNA follows: TGTGCCAGCAGCTTAGTAGGGACATCGACCCCCAATGAGCAGTTCTTC. This translates into CASSLVGTSTPNEQFF. V and J are TRBV7-2 and TRBJ2-1; D perhaps matches TRBD1 (6 bases). Germline V gene data show CDR1 as SGHTA and CDR2 as FQGNSA. The CDR3 has 16 residues. Deletions cut 1 base from V and 6 bases from J, with 16 bases between.

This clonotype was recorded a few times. CDR3 coding DNA: TGTGCCAGCAGTGAATTGGCTAGCGGGGGAAAGAACACAGATACGCAGTATTTT. Amino acid sequence: CASSELASGGKNTDTQYF. The chain links TRBV6-1 to TRBJ2-3, with 10 bases lining up with TRBD2. The germline V gene encodes CDR1 MNHNS and CDR2 SASEGT. The CDR3 loop spans 18 amino acids. With 2 bases clipped from V and 2 bases from J, the junction kept 10 bases outside the gene matches.